This record looks at one TCR beta chain sequence and its context. Its specific antigen is unknown. No much larger clonotype is one base removed from it; base qualities were not supplied. Collaborating institutions collected whole blood in K2EDTA tubes following their own protocols. For TCRbeta analysis, collaborators shipped samples as frozen whole blood, isolated PBMCs, or DNA extracted from either of those sample types. Including cysteine and phenylalanine, the CDR3 has 14 amino acids. Only CDR3 DNA remains: 42 bases, in frame from the first base. V sheds 1 base and J sheds 3 bases, leaving 6 bases between their ends. From a lookup of the germline V gene, CDR1 and CDR2 are LGHNA and YNFKEQ. TCRbeta CDR3 regions were amplified from genomic DNA by means of the immunoSEQ Assay, a bias-controlled multiplex PCR. Per the authors' processing: The number of nucleated cells in each sample was estimated from the amplification of reference gene primers within the assay. Sequence reads were collapsed and filtered to measure the absolute abundance of every unique TCRbeta CDR3 rearrangement. For each sample, productive Simpson clonality was calculated as the square root of Simpson's diversity index over productive rearrangements. TCRdb stores this immuneACCESS table with in-frame sequences only. Part of the clones is absent; in the studies checked, under half of the shortfall reflects unresolved V genes, and no reason is known for the rest. The V and J calls and clone size are taken from that table; D and trimming were inferred from the DNA. Present in this sample are about 110,000 clones, about four fifths of which were seen just once. Of the sample, under 5% falls within the top ten clones.

This entry belongs to a study of blood T cell repertoires in COVID-19 (dated by TCRdb to the early 2020s). Some background on the complete study: Collaborator samples came from the United States, Italy and Spain and covered acute and convalescent phases of COVID-19. The prospective study material was composed of cDNA or gDNA derived from T cells, B-cell-depleted T cells, or PBMCs. The dataset comprised deeply sampled blood TCRbeta repertoires from subjects exposed to, actively infected with, or recovered from COVID-19. The repertoires were released in a freely available public database intended as a resource for research on the immune response to SARS-CoV-2. The samples were drawn from two sources: the first 160 participants of the ongoing ImmuneRACE study, and over 1,000 subjects contributed by 6 global collaborators. A de-identified subject ID, COVID-19 status, age in years and sex were almost always included in the sample metadata. Where HLA class I and class II types were available, the types were taken from metadata supplied by the sample provider, not from assay-based typing.

On the study overall, not on this receptor specifically: The amount of clinical and demographic metadata varied by source and participant and was provided uncurated.

Recombination linked TRBV4-2 to TRBJ2-2; there is no confident call for the D gene. The material sequenced was peripheral blood. The source is a woman in her 70s with acute or convalescent COVID-19. This receptor carries the CDR3 CASSQAQYTGELFF. The DNA sequence reads TGTGCCAGCAGCCAAGCTCAGTACACCGGGGAGCTGTTTTTT.